Following are 11 T cell receptor beta chains from one sample sequenced in a study of radiotherapy plus CTLA-4 blockade in lung cancer. Method: immunoSEQ multiplex PCR; TCRdb's copy keeps in-frame clones and lacks some. This sample has approximately 70,000 clones, with 70% to 80% found just once. Sample: peripheral blood, taken from a patient treated with radiotherapy plus ipilimumab. The receptors shown here come from a human donor with non-small cell lung cancer whose response to radiotherapy plus ipilimumab could not be evaluated. Some clones in this sample may be carry-over from other donors' samples.

Here the CDR3 DNA reads TGTGCCAGCAGTTACGAAAGGACAGGGAGCTACGAGCAGTACTTC. Its translation: CASSYERTGSYEQYF. The chain carries TRBV6-5 and TRBJ2-7, with 8 bases lining up with TRBD1. With 2 bases clipped from V and 3 bases from J, the junction kept 6 bases outside the gene matches. This CDR3 has 15 residues. Germline V gene lookup returns CDR1 MNHEY and CDR2 SVGAGI.

J is TRBJ2-3 and V is TRBV5-1; D may be TRBD2 (5 bases). In germline, CDR1 is SGHRS, CDR2 YFSETQ. V was shortened by 4 bases and J by 1 base, with 10 bases between the two germline ends. This CDR3 is 14 amino acids long. Here the CDR3 reads CASSPSRGTDTQYF. The CDR3 nucleotides are TGCGCCAGCAGCCCATCGAGGGGCACAGATACGCAGTATTTT. The variable domain in full, completed from reference TRBV5-1 and TRBJ2-3, reads KAGVTQTPRYLIKTRGQQVTLSCSPISGHRSVSWYQQTPGQGLQFLFEYFSETQRNKGNFPGRFSGRQFSNSRSEMNVSTLELGDSALYLCASSPSRGTDTQYFGPGTRLTVL.

The gene calls are TRBV6-5 and TRBJ1-3, with a tentative D call TRBD1 (5 bases). V was clipped by 2 bases and J by 4 bases, with 12 bases between them. This CDR3 contains 15 residues. Per germline, CDR1 MNHEY and CDR2 SVGAGI. This chain's CDR3 is CASSYAQGSGNTIYF. As DNA, the CDR3 is TGTGCCAGCAGTTACGCCCAGGGTTCAGGAAACACCATATATTTT.

This clone qualifies as medium-sized (0.01 to 0.1%). The chain carries TRBV6-1 and TRBJ2-7; perhaps TRBD1 as D (5 bases). Germline V gives CDR1 MNHNS, CDR2 SASEGT. Trimming took off 3 bases at V and 3 bases at J, with 12 bases between the two ends. This CDR3 spans 14 amino acids. The CDR3 DNA is TGTGCCAGCAGTGATCAAACAGGTATCTACGAGCAGTACTTC. Amino acids: CASSDQTGIYEQYF.

This CDR3 reads CASSLVTGYGYTF. CDR3 DNA: TGCGCCAGCAGCTTGGTTACAGGCTATGGCTACACCTTC. This rearrangement joins TRBV5-1 to TRBJ1-2; perhaps TRBD1 as D (5 bases). The V gene's germline CDR1 is SGHRS and CDR2 YFSETQ. Between the trimmed V and J ends, which lost 0 bases and 4 bases, there was a span of 7 bases. This CDR3 region has 13 residues.

This clone rates as large. The rearrangement uses TRBV5-1 and TRBJ1-1; 9 bases fit TRBD1. The V segment lost 2 bases and the J segment 1 base; nucleotides outside the gene matches: 6. CDR3 size: 16 residues. The V gene's germline CDR1 is SGHRS and CDR2 YFSETQ. The CDR3 nucleotides are TGCGCCAGCAGCTTTCCGACGGGACAGGGGAACACTGAAGCTTTCTTT. This gives the protein CASSFPTGQGNTEAFF.

This rearrangement joins TRBV27 to TRBJ2-5; D is possibly TRBD2 (7 bases). Germline V gene data show CDR1 as MNHEY and CDR2 as SMNVEV (reference sequence). Trimming took 3 bases from V and 2 from J, leaving 13 bases between them. The CDR3 covers 15 residues. This CDR3 is CASSFGGGRQETQYF. The CDR3 DNA follows: TGTGCCAGCAGTTTTGGCGGGGGCCGACAAGAGACCCAGTACTTC.

The J gene is TRBJ1-2, the V gene TRBV5-5; a possible D gene is TRBD1 (5 bases). Trimming shortened V by 0 bases and J by 4 bases, and 13 bases separated the two germline ends. Germline loops: CDR1 SGHKS, CDR2 YYEKEE (reference sequence). This CDR3 spans 15 amino acids. The CDR3 loop is CASSLEGHPIYGYTF. Written as DNA, the CDR3 is TGTGCCAGCAGCTTGGAAGGACACCCTATCTATGGCTACACCTTC.

J is TRBJ2-5 and V is TRBV25-1; possible D gene TRBD2, 6 bases. This CDR3 has 17 amino acids. The germline V gene has CDR1 MGHDK and CDR2 SYGVNS. The V and J ends lost 0 bases and 5 bases respectively, with 19 bases between them. CDR3 sequence (DNA): TGTGCCAGCAGTGAATACGGGAGATACCTCGGGGGTGAGACCCAGTACTTC. Its protein product is CASSEYGRYLGGETQYF.

By share, this clone counts as medium-sized (0.01 to 0.1%). This chain uses TRBV19 with TRBJ1-5; 7 nucleotides align to TRBD1. Germline-derived CDR1 and CDR2 are LNHDA and SQIVND (reference sequence). Losses at the gene ends were 7 bases for V and 0 bases for J; bases not matched to a gene: 12. The CDR3 consists of 17 residues. CDR3 DNA sequence: TGTGCCAGTATTCGCCTCCAGGGGGAGTTTAGCAATCAGCCCCAGCATTTT. Its translation is CASIRLQGEFSNQPQHF.

The gene calls are TRBV28 and TRBJ2-7; weak D call: TRBD2 (7 bases). Trimming took 4 bases from V and 2 from J, leaving 15 bases between them. Germline V gives CDR1 MDHEN, CDR2 SYDVKM. The CDR3 consists of 15 residues. CDR3 nucleotide sequence: TGTGCCAGCAGTTGGGGGGGCCGAGCCGCCTACGAGCAGTACTTC. This encodes CASSWGGRAAYEQYF. Filled out from reference TRBV28 and TRBJ2-7, the complete variable domain reads DVKVTQSSRYLVKRTGEKVFLECVQDMDHENMFWYRQDPGLGLRLIYFSYDVKMKEKGDIPEGYSVSREKKERFSLILESASTNQTSMYLCASSWGGRAAYEQYFGPGTRLTVT.